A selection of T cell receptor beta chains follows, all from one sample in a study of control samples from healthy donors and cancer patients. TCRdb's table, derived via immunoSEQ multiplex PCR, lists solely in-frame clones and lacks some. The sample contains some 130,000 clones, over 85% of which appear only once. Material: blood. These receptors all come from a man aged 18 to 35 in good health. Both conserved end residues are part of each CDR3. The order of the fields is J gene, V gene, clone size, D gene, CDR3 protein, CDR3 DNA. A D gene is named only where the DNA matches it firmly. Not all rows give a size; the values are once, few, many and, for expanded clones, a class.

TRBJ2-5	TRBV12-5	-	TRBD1	CASSMTSTGFGETQYF	TGTGCTAGCTCTATGACATCGACAGGGTTCGGGGAGACCCAGTACTTC
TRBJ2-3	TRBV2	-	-	CASTMTGTKVADTQYF	TGTGCCAGCACGATGACCGGGACAAAAGTAGCAGATACGCAGTATTTT
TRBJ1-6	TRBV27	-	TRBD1	CASSLSAGTAPGSPLHF	TGTGCCAGCAGTTTATCTGCCGGGACAGCCCCGGGTTCACCCCTCCACTTT
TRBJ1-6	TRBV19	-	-	CASSIPGSPLHF	TGTGCCAGTAGTATTCCCGGGTCACCCCTCCACTTT
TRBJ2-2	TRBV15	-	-	CATSRGMSVAAGELFF	TGTGCCACCAGCAGAGGGATGTCGGTCGCTGCCGGGGAGCTGTTTTTT
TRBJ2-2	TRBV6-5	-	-	CASSYSAATGELFF	TGTGCCAGCAGTTACTCAGCAGCAACCGGGGAGCTGTTTTTT
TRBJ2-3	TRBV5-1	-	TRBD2	CASSFRAGGTGTDTQYF	TGCGCCAGCAGCTTTCGAGCGGGGGGGACAGGCACAGATACGCAGTATTTT
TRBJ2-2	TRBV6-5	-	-	CASSEGFGELFF	TGTGCCAGCAGCGAGGGTTTCGGGGAGCTGTTTTTT
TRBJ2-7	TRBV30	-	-	CAWSVLRVGEQYF	TGTGCCTGGAGTGTACTTCGGGTAGGCGAGCAGTACTTC
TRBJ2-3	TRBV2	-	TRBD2	CAIEGTTTSGGSDTQYF	TGTGCCATCGAAGGGACGACGACTAGCGGGGGGTCAGATACGCAGTATTTT
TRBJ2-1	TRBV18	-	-	CASSGQEGENEQFF	TGTGCCAGCTCTGGGCAGGAGGGGGAGAATGAGCAGTTCTTC
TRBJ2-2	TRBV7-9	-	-	CASSLVSGRGTGELFF	TGTGCCAGCAGCTTAGTTTCGGGGCGAGGCACCGGGGAGCTGTTTTTT
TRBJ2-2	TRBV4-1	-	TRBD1	CASSQHFRTGENTGELFF	TGCGCCAGCAGCCAACACTTTAGGACAGGTGAAAACACCGGGGAGCTGTTTTTT
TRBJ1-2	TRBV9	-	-	CASSLQGRGYGYTF	TGTGCCAGCAGCTTACAGGGTCGAGGATATGGCTACACCTTC
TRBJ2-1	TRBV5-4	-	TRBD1	CASSLRQGTELYNEQFF	TGTGCCAGCAGCTTGAGACAGGGAACGGAACTTTACAATGAGCAGTTCTTC
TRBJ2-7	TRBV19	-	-	CASSKTPEGYEQYF	TGTGCCAGTAGTAAAACCCCCGAAGGCTACGAGCAGTACTTC
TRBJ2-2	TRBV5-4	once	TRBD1	CASSTGPRTGVTGELFF	TGTGCCAGCAGCACGGGACCCCGGACAGGGGTCACCGGGGAGCTGTTTTTT
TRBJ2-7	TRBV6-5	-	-	CASSWGEQYF	TGTGCCAGCAGTTGGGGGGAGCAGTACTTC
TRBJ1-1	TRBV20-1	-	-	CSASWGTEAFF	TGCAGTGCTAGTTGGGGTACTGAAGCTTTCTTT
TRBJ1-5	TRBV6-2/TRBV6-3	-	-	CASSYLGDSNQPQHF	TGTGCCAGCAGTTACCTAGGGGATAGCAATCAGCCCCAGCATTTT
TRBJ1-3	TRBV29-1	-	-	CSVEDWAGNTIYF	TGCAGCGTTGAAGATTGGGCTGGAAACACCATATATTTT
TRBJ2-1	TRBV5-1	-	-	CASSYLGNEQFF	TGCGCCAGCAGCTACTTGGGGAATGAGCAGTTCTTC
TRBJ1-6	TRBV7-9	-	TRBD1	CASSLARMRGKRTGSPLHF	TGTGCCAGCAGCTTAGCGCGGATGAGGGGCAAAAGGACAGGTTCACCCCTCCACTTT